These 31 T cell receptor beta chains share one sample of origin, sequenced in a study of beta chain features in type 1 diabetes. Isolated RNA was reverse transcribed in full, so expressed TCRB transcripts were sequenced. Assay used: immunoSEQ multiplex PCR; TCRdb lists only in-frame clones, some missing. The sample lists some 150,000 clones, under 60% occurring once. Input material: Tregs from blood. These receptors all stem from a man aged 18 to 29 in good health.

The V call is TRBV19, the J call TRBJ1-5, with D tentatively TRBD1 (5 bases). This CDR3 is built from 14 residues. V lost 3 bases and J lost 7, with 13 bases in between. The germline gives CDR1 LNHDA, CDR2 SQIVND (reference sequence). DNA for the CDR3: TGTGCCAGTAGTATCCGGCAGGGAGGACAGCCCCAGCATTTT. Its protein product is CASSIRQGGQPQHF.

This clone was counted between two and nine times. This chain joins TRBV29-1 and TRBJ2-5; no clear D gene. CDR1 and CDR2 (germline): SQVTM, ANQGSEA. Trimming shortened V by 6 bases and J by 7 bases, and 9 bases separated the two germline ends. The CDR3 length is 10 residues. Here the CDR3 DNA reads TGCAGCGTGGAAATCGTGACCCAGTACTTC. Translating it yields CSVEIVTQYF.

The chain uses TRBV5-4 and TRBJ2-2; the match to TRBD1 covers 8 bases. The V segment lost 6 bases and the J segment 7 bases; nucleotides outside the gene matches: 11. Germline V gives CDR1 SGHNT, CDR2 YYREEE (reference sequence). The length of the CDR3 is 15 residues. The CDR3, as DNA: TGTGCCAGCAACAAACAGGGGGGTGATGGCGGGGAGCTGTTTTTT. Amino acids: CASNKQGGDGGELFF.

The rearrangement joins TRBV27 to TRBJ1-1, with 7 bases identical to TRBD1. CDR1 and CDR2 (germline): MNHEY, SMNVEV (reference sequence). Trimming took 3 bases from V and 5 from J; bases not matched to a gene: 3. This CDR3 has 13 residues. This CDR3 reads CASSFRTGTEAFF. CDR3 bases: TGTGCCAGCAGTTTTCGGACAGGAACTGAAGCTTTCTTT.

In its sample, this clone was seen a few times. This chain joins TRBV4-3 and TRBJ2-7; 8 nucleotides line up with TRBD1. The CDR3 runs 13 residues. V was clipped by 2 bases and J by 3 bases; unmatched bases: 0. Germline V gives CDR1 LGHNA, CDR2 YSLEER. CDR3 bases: TGCGCCAGCAGCCAAACAGGGGGCTACGAGCAGTACTTC. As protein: CASSQTGGYEQYF.

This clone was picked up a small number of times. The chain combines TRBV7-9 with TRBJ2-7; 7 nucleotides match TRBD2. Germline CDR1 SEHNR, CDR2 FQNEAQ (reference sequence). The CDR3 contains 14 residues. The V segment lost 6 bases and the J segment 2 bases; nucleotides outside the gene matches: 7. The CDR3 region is CASRRSSGAYEQYF. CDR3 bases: TGTGCCAGCAGAAGGTCTAGCGGAGCCTACGAGCAGTACTTC.

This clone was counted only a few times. For the CDR3, the DNA is TGTGCCATCGCGTCCGTTATGAACACTGAAGCTTTCTTT. It is translated as CAIASVMNTEAFF. The chain links TRBV10-3 to TRBJ1-1, with D uncertain. Deletions cut 8 bases from V and 0 bases from J, with 10 bases between. CDR3 size: 13 residues. CDR1 and CDR2 from the germline V gene are ENHRY and SYGVKD.

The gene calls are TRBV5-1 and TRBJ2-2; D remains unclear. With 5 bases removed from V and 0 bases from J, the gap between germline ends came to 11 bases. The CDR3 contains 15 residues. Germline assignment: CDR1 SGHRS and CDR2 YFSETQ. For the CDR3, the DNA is TGCGCCAGCAGACCGTCCCTAGCGAACACCGGGGAGCTGTTTTTT. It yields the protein CASRPSLANTGELFF.

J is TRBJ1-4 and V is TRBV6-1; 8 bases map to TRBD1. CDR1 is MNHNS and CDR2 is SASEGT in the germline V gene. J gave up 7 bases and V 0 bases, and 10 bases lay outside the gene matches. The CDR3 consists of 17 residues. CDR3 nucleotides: TGTGCCAGCAGTGAAGCCCGACAGGGGAGGTTTGGTGAAAAACTGTTTTTT. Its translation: CASSEARQGRFGEKLFF.

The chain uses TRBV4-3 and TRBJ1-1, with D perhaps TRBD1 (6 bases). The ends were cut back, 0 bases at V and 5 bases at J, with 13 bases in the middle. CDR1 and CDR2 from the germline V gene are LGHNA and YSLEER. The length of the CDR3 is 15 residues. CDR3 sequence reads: CASSQETGRWTEAFF. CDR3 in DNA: TGCGCCAGCAGCCAAGAAACAGGGCGGTGGACTGAAGCTTTCTTT.

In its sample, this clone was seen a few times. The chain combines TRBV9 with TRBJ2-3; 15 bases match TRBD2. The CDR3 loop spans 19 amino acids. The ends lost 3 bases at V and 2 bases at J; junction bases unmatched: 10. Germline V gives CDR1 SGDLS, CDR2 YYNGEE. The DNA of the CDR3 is TGTGCCAGCAGCGGCGAAACATGGACTAGCGGGGGGGACACAGATACGCAGTATTTT. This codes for CASSGETWTSGGDTDTQYF.

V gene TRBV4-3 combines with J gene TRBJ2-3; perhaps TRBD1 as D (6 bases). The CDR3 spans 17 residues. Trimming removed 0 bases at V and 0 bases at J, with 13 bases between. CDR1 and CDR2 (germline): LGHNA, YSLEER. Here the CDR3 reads CASSQDLPGASTDTQYF. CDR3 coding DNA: TGCGCCAGCAGCCAAGATCTCCCAGGGGCGAGCACAGATACGCAGTATTTT.

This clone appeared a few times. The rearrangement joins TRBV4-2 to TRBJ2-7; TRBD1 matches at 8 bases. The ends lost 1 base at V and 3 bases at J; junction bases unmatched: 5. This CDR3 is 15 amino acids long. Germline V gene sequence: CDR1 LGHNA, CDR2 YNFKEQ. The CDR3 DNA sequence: TGTGCCAGCAGCCAAGCCGGGGGACAGGACTACGAGCAGTACTTC. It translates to CASSQAGGQDYEQYF.

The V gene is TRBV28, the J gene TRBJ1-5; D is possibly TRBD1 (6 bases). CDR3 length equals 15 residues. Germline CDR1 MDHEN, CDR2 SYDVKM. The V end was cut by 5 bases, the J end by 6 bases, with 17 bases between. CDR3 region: CASSLTGGSIQPQHF. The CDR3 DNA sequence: TGTGCCAGCAGTCTCACGGGGGGCTCGATTCAGCCCCAGCATTTT.

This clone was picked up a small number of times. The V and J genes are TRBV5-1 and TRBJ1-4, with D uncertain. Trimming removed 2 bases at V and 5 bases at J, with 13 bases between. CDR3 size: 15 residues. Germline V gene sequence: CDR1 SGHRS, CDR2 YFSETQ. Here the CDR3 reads CASSFTGGGNEKLFF. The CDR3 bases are TGCGCCAGCAGCTTTACGGGAGGAGGGAATGAAAAACTGTTTTTT.

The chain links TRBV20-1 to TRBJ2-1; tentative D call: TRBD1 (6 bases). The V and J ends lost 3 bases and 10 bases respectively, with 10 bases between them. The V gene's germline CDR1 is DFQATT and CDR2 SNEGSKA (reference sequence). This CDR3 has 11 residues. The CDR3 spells CSASYREEQFF. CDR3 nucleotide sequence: TGCAGTGCTAGTTACAGGGAGGAGCAGTTCTTC.

CDR3 DNA sequence: TGTGCCAGCAGTCAGACAGGGGGATCCTACAATGAGCAGTTCTTC. This sequence encodes CASSQTGGSYNEQFF. V is TRBV6-6 and J is TRBJ2-1; 9 positions agree with TRBD1. Per germline, CDR1 MNHNY and CDR2 SVGAGI (reference sequence). The CDR3 extends over 15 amino acids. The V segment lost 5 bases and the J segment 1 base; nucleotides outside the gene matches: 3.

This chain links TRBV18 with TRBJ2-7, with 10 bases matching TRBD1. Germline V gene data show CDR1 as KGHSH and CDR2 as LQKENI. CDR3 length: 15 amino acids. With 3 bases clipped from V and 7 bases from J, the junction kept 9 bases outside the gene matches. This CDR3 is CASSPETTGGREQYF. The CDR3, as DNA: TGTGCCAGCTCACCCGAAACGACAGGGGGCCGGGAGCAGTACTTC.

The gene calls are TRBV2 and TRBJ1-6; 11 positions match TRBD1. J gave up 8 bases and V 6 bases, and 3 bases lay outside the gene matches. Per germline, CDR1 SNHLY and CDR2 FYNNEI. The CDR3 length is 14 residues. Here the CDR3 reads CASRGQGAYSPLHF. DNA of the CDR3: TGTGCCAGCAGAGGACAGGGGGCTTATTCACCCCTCCACTTT.

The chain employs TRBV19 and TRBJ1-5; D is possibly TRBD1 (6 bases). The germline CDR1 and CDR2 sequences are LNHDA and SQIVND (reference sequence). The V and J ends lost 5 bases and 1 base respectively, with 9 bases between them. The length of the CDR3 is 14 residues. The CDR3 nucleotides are TGTGCCAGTAGTCCGGGACACAGCAATCAGCCCCAGCATTTT. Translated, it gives CASSPGHSNQPQHF.

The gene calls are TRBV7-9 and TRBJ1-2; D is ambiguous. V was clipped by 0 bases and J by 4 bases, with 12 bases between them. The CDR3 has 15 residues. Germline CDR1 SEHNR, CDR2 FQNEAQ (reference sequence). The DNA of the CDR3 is TGTGCCAGCAGCTTAGCCGGCAGGTCCGCCTATGGCTACACCTTC. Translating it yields CASSLAGRSAYGYTF.

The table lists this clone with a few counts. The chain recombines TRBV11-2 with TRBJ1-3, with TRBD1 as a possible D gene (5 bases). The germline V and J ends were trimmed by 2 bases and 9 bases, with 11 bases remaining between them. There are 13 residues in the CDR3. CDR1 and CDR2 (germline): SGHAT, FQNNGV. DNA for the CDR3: TGTGCCAGCAGCTTATCTCAGGGAGGCACCATATATTTT. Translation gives CASSLSQGGTIYF.

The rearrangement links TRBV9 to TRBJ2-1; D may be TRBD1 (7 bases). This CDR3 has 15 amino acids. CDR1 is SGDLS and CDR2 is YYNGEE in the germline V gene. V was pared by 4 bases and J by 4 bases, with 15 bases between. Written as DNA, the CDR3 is TGTGCCAGCAGCCCAGGGGGGAGTTTTTACAATGAGCAGTTCTTC. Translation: CASSPGGSFYNEQFF.

The CDR3 region is CASSDPLTDPRDEQYF. DNA for the CDR3: TGTGCCAGCAGTGATCCCCTGACCGATCCTAGAGACGAGCAGTACTTC. The V call is TRBV25-1, the J call TRBJ2-7; unclear D gene. V was trimmed by 3 bases and J by 5 bases, leaving 20 bases between them. This CDR3 is 16 amino acids long. CDR1 MGHDK and CDR2 SYGVNS come from the germline V gene.

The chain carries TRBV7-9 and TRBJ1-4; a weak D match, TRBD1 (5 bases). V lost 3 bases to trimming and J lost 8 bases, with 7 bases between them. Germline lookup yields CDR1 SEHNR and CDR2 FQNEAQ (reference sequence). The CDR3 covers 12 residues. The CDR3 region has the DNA TGTGCCAGCAGCTTTGGGGGGGAAAAACTGTTTTTT. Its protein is CASSFGGEKLFF.

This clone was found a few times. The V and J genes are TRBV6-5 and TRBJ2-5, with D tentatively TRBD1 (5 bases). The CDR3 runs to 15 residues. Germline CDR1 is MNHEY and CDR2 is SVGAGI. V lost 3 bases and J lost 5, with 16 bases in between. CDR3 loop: CASSYEAQGWETQYF. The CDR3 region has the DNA TGTGCCAGCAGTTATGAAGCCCAGGGTTGGGAGACCCAGTACTTC.

The DNA of the CDR3 is TGTGCCAGCAGCTTAGGGGTGGGGGGATCCCAGGAGACCCAGTACTTC. It translates to CASSLGVGGSQETQYF. The chain has TRBV7-7 and TRBJ2-5; D is possibly TRBD2 (6 bases). Germline lookup yields CDR1 SSHAT and CDR2 FNYEAQ (reference sequence). The CDR3 runs to 16 residues. V shed 1 base and J shed 5 bases, with 17 bases lying between them.

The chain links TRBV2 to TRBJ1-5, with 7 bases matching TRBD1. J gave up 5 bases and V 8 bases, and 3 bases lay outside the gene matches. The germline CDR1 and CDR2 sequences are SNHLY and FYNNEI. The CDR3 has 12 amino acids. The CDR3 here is CASGTAYQPQHF. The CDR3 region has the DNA TGTGCCAGCGGGACAGCTTATCAGCCCCAGCATTTT.

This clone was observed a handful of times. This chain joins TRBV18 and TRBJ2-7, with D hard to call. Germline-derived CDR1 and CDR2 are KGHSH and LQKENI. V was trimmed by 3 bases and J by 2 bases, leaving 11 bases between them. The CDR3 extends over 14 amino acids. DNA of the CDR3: TGTGCCAGCTCACCGCCTAGTAAGGCCTACGAGCAGTACTTC. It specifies CASSPPSKAYEQYF.

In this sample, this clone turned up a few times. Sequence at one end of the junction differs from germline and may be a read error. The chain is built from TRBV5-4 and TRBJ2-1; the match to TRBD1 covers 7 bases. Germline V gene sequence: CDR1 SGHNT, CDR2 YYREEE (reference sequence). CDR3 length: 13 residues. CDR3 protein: CASSTTGYSEQFF. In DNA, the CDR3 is TGTGCCAGCAGCACGACAGGGTACAGTGAGCAGTTCTTC.

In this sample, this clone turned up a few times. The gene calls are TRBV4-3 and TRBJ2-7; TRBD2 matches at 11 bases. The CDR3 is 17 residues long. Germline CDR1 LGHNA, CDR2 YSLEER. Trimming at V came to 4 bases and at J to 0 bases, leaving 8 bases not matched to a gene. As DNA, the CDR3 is TGCGCCAGCAGCCGAGGGACTAGCGGCTGGAGCTCCTACGAGCAGTACTTC. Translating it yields CASSRGTSGWSSYEQYF.